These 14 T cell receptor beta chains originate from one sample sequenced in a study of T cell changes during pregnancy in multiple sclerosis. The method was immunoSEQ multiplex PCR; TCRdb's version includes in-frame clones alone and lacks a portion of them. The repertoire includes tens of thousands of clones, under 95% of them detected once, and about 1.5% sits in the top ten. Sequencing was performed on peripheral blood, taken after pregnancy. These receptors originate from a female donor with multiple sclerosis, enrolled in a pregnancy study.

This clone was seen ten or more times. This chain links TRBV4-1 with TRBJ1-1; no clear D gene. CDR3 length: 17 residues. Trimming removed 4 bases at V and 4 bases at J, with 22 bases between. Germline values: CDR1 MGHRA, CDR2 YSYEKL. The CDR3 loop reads CASSLYPQFGRSTEAFF. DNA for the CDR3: TGCGCCAGCAGCCTCTATCCGCAGTTTGGGAGAAGCACTGAAGCTTTCTTT.

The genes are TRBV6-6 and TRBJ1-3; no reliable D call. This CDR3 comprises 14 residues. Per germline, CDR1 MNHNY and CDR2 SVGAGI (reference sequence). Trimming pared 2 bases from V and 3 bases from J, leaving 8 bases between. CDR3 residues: CASSYGQIGNTIYF. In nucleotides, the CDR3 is TGTGCCAGCAGTTACGGGCAGATTGGAAACACCATATATTTT.

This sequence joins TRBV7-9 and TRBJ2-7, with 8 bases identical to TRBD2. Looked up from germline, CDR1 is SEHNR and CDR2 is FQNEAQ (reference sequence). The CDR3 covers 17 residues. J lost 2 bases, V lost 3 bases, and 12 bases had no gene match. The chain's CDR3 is CASSFRRGGSAAYEQYF. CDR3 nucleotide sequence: TGTGCCAGCAGCTTCCGCCGGGGGGGCTCCGCCGCCTACGAGCAGTACTTC.

The CDR3: CASSLDRGWNTIYF. CDR3 sequence (DNA): TGTGCCAGCAGCTTAGACAGGGGTTGGAACACCATATATTTT. The rearrangement uses TRBV7-9 and TRBJ1-3, with TRBD1 identical over 7 bases. Per germline, CDR1 SEHNR and CDR2 FQNEAQ (reference sequence). The CDR3 consists of 14 residues. The V segment lost 1 base and the J segment 7 bases; nucleotides outside the gene matches: 4.

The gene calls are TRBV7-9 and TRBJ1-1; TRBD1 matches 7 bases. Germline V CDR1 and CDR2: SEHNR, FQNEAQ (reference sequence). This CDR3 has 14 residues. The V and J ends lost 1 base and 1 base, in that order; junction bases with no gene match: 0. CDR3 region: CASSLGTGNTEAFF. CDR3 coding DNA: TGTGCCAGCAGCTTAGGGACAGGGAACACTGAAGCTTTCTTT.

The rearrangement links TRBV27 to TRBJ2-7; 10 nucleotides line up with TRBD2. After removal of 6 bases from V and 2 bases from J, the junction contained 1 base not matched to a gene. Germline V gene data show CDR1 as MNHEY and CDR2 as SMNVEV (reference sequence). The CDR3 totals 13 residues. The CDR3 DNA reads TGTGCCAGCAGACTAGCGGGGCCCTACGAGCAGTACTTC. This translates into CASRLAGPYEQYF.

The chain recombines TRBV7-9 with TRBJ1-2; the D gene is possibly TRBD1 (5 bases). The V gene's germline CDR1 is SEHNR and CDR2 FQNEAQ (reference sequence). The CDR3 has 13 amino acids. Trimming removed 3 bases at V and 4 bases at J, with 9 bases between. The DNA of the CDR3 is TGTGCCAGCAGCTTGGACACAACCTATGGCTACACCTTC. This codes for CASSLDTTYGYTF.

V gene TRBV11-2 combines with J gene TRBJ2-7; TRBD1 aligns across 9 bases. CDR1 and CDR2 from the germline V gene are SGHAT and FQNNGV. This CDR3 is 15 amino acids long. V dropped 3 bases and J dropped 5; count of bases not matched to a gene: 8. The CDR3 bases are TGTGCCAGCAGCTTTGGGACAGGGTATGGCAACGAGCAGTACTTC. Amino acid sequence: CASSFGTGYGNEQYF.

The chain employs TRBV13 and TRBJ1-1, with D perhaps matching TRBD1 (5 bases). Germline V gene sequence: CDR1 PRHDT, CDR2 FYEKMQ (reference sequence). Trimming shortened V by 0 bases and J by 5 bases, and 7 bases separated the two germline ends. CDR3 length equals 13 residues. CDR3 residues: CASSLGPGTEAFF. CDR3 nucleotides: TGTGCCAGCAGCTTAGGCCCAGGGACTGAAGCTTTCTTT.

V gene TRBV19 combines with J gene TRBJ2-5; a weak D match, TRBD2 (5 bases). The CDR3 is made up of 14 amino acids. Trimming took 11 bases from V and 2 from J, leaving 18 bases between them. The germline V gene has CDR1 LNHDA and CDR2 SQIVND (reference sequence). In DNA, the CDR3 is TGTGCCGGGAGACCTTGGCGGAGACAAGAGACCCAGTACTTC. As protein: CAGRPWRRQETQYF. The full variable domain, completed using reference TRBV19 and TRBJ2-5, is DGGITQSPKYLFRKEGQNVTLSCEQNLNHDAMYWYRQDPGQGLRLIYYSQIVNDFQKGDIAEGYSVSREKKESFPLTVTSAQKNPTAFYLCAGRPWRRQETQYFGPGTRLLVL.

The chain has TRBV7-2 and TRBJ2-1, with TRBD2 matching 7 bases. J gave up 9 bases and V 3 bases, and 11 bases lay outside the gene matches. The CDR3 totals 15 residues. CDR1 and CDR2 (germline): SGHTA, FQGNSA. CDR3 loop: CASSFRTSHSGEQFF. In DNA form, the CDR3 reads TGTGCCAGCAGCTTCAGGACTAGTCACTCAGGTGAGCAGTTCTTC. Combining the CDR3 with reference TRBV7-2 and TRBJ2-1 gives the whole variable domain GAGVSQSPSNKVTEKGKDVELRCDPISGHTALYWYRQSLGQGLEFLIYFQGNSAPDKSGLPSDRFSAERTGGSVSTLTIQRTQQEDSAVYLCASSFRTSHSGEQFFGPGTRLTVL.

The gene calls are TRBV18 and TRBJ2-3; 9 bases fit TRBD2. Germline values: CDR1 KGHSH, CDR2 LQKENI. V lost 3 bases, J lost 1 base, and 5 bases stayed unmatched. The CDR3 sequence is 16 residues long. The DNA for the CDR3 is TGTGCCAGCTCACCTGGAGTAGCGGGGGGCACAGATACGCAGTATTTT. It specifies CASSPGVAGGTDTQYF.

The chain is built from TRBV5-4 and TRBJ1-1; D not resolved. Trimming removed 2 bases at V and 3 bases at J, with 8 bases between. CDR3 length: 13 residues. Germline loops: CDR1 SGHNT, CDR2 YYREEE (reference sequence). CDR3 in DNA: TGTGCCAGCAGCTTCCGGGGTTACACTGAAGCTTTCTTT. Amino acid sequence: CASSFRGYTEAFF.

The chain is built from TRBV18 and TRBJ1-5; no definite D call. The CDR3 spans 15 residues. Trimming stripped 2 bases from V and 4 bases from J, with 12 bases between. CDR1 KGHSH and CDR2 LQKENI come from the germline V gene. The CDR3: CASSPGLERNQPQHF. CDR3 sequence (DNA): TGTGCCAGCTCACCAGGGTTGGAGCGTAATCAGCCCCAGCATTTT.